The present entry profiles one T cell receptor beta chain with its context. The entry originates in a study of cytomegalovirus exposure and HLA in healthy donors. Germline V lookup: CDR1 SGHVS, CDR2 FQNEAQ. The CDR3 spans 13 residues. Losses at the gene ends were 3 bases for V and 5 bases for J; bases not matched to a gene: 3. In the PCR, 60 Vbeta and 13 Jbeta primers were used. Sequenced by immunoSEQ multiplex PCR; TCRdb stores in-frame clones only, minus some. The sample consists of some 110,000 clones, 80% to 90% of them appearing once. The sequenced sample consisted of PBMCs. The source of this sequence is a man aged 45 to 65 in good health and CMV-seronegative. The genes are TRBV7-8 and TRBJ1-1; 7 bases are a match to TRBD1. The CDR3 loop is CASSFRDRTEAFF. In DNA form, the CDR3 reads TGTGCCAGCAGCTTCCGGGACAGAACTGAAGCTTTCTTT.